The 5 T cell receptor beta chains listed next were all sequenced from one sample in a study of cytomegalovirus exposure and HLA in healthy donors. TCRdb's table, derived via immunoSEQ multiplex PCR, lists solely in-frame clones and lacks some. The profile shows over 120,000 clones, about 94% of them singletons. The sequenced material came from PBMCs. These receptors all stem from a young man in good health and CMV-seropositive.

The chain has TRBV15 and TRBJ1-4, with TRBD1 matching over 10 bases. Germline assignment: CDR1 LNHNV and CDR2 YYDKDF (reference sequence). This CDR3 is built from 14 residues. J gave up 7 bases and V 1 base, and 0 bases lay outside the gene matches. CDR3 loop: CATSRGTGGEKLFF. In nucleotides, the CDR3 is TGTGCCACCAGCAGAGGGACAGGGGGTGAAAAACTGTTTTTT.

The genes are TRBV6-5 and TRBJ2-1, with D possibly being TRBD2 (6 bases). Trimming removed 4 bases at V and 8 bases at J, with 18 bases between. Germline V lookup: CDR1 MNHEY, CDR2 SVGAGI. This CDR3 is 15 amino acids long. The CDR3 DNA is TGTGCCAGCAGTTTTACCGGACTACCGGTGGATGAGCAGTTCTTC. It specifies CASSFTGLPVDEQFF.

This sequence joins TRBV9 and TRBJ2-2, with 9 positions matching TRBD2. In germline, CDR1 is SGDLS, CDR2 YYNGEE. CDR3 length: 14 amino acids. J was trimmed by 7 bases and V by 5 bases; bases with no gene match: 6. Here the CDR3 reads CASSPVSGSGELFF. The CDR3 nucleotides are TGTGCCAGCAGTCCCGTTAGCGGGAGCGGGGAGCTGTTTTTT.

As to this clone: Different DNA sequences within this sample yield the same CDR3. This chain connects TRBV18 to TRBJ2-5; no reliable D call. Germline V CDR1 and CDR2: KGHSH, LQKENI. This CDR3 region has 13 residues. Trimming stripped 2 bases from V and 2 bases from J, with 6 bases between. For the CDR3, the DNA is TGTGCCAGCTCACCAACCGGTCAAGAGACCCAGTACTTC. This codes for CASSPTGQETQYF.

The gene calls are TRBV15 and TRBJ2-3; 9 bases fit TRBD2. This CDR3 spans 17 amino acids. The germline gives CDR1 LNHNV, CDR2 YYDKDF (reference sequence). The V and J ends lost 5 bases and 0 bases, in that order; junction bases with no gene match: 9. The CDR3 loop is CATSRSLAGTSTDTQYF. For the CDR3, the DNA is TGTGCCACCAGCCGAAGCCTAGCGGGGACTAGCACAGATACGCAGTATTTT.